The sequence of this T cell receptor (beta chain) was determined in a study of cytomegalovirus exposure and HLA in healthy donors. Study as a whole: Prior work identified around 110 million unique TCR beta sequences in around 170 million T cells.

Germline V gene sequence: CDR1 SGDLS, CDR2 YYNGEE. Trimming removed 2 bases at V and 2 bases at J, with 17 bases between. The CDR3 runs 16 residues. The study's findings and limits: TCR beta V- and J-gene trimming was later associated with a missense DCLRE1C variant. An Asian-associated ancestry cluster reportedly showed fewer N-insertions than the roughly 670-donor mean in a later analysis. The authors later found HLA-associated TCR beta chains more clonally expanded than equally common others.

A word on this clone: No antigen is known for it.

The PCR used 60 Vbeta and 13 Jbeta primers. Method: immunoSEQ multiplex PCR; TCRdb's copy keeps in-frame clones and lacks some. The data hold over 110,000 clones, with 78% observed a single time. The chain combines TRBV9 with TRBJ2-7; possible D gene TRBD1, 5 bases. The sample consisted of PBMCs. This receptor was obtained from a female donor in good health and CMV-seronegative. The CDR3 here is CASSVGHRGIPYEQYF. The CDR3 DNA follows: TGTGCCAGCAGCGTGGGGCATAGGGGAATTCCCTACGAGCAGTACTTC. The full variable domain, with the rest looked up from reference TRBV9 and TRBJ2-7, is DSGVTQTPKHLITATGQRVTLRCSPRSGDLSVYWYQQSLDQGLQFLIQYYNGEERAKGNILERFSAQQFPDLHSELNLSSLELGDSALYFCASSVGHRGIPYEQYFGPGTRLTVT.